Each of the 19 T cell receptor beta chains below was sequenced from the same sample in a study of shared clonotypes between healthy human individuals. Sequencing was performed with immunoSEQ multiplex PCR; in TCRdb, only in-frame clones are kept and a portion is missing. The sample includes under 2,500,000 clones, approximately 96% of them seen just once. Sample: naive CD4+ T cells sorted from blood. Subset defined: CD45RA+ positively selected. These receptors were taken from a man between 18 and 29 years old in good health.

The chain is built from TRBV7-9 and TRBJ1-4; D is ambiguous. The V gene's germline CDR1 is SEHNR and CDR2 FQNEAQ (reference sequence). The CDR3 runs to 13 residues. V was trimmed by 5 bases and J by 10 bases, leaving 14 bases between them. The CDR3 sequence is CASSGDLKLKLFF. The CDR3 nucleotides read TGTGCCAGCAGCGGCGATCTAAAACTAAAACTGTTTTTT.

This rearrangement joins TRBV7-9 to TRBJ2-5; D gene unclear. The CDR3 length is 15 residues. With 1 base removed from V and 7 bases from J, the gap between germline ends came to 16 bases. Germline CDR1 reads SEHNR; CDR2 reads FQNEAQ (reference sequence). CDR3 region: CASSLDRTRSGTQYF. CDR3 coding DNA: TGTGCCAGCAGCTTAGACCGGACGCGGTCCGGGACCCAGTACTTC.

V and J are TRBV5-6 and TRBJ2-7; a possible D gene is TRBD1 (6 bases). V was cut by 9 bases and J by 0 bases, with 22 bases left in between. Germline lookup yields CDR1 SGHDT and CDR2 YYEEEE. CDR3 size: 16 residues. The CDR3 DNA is TGTGCCAACATAACAGGGAGCTGCCATTGCTCCTACGAGCAGTACTTC. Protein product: CANITGSCHCSYEQYF.

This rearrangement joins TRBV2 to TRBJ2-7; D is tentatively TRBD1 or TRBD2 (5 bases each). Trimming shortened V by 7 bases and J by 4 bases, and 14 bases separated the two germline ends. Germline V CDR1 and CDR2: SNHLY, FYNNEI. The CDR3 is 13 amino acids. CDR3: CASTPRGDYEQYF. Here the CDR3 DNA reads TGTGCCAGCACCCCGCGAGGGGATTACGAGCAGTACTTC.

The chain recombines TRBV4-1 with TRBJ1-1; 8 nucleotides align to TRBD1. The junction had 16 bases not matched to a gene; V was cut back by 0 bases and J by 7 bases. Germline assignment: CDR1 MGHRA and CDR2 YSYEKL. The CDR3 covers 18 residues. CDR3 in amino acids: CASSQDPGDRGRVGEAFF. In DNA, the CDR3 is TGCGCCAGCAGCCAAGATCCCGGAGACAGGGGCAGGGTTGGTGAAGCTTTCTTT.

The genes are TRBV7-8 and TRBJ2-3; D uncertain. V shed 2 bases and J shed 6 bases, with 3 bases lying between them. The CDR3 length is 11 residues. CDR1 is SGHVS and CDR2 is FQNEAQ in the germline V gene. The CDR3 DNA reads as TGTGCCAGCAGCTTAAATGATACGCAGTATTTT. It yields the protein CASSLNDTQYF.

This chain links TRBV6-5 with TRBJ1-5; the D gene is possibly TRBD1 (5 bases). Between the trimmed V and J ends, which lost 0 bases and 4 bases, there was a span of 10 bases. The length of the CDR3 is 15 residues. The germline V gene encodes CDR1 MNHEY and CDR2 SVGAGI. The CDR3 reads CASSYSVGPNQPQHF. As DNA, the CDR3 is TGTGCCAGCAGTTACTCGGTGGGGCCGAATCAGCCCCAGCATTTT.

The DNA of the CDR3 is TGTGCCAGCAGCCCCAAGCAGAGGGCTGACACAGATACGCAGTATTTT. Residues: CASSPKQRADTDTQYF. V gene TRBV9 combines with J gene TRBJ2-3; D possibly corresponds to TRBD2 (5 bases). CDR1 and CDR2 (germline): SGDLS, YYNGEE. The germline V and J ends were trimmed by 4 bases and 2 bases, with 17 bases remaining between them. The CDR3 is 16 residues long.

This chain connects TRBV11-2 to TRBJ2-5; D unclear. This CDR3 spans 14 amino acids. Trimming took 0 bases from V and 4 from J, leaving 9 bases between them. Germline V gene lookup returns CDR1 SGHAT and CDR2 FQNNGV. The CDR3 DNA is TGTGCCAGCAGCTTAGACGGTTTAGGAGAGACCCAGTACTTC. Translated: CASSLDGLGETQYF.

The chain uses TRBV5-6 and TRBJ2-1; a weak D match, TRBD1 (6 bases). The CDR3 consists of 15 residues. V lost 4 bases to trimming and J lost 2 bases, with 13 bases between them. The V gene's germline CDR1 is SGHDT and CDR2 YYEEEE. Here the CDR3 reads CASSTYREPYNEQFF. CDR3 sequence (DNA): TGTGCCAGCAGCACCTACAGGGAACCCTACAATGAGCAGTTCTTC.

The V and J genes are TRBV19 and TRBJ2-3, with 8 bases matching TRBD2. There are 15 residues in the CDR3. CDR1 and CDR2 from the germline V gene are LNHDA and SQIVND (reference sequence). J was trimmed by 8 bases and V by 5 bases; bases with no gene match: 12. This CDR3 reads CASSFDSGKRGTQYF. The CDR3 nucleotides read TGTGCCAGTAGTTTTGATAGCGGGAAAAGAGGTACGCAGTATTTT.

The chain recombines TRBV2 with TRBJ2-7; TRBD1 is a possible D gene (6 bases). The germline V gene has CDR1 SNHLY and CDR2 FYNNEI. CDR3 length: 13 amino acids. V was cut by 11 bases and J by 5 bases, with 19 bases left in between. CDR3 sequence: CACRTAWRDEQYF. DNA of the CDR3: TGTGCCTGCCGGACAGCCTGGCGGGACGAGCAGTACTTC.

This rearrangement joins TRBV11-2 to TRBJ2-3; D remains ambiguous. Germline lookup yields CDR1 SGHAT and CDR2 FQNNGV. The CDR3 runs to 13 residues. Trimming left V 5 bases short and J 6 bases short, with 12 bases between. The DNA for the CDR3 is TGTGCCAGCAGCCCCAGTTCGGTGGATACGCAGTATTTT. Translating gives CASSPSSVDTQYF.

The CDR3 DNA reads TGCGCCAGCAGCCAGGGCCGGGACGGGGCCTACGAGCAGTACTTC. The encoded protein is CASSQGRDGAYEQYF. The chain employs TRBV4-1 and TRBJ2-7, with D perhaps matching TRBD1 or TRBD2 (5 bases each). The CDR3 totals 15 residues. Germline CDR1 MGHRA, CDR2 YSYEKL. The V end was cut by 3 bases, the J end by 2 bases, with 14 bases between.

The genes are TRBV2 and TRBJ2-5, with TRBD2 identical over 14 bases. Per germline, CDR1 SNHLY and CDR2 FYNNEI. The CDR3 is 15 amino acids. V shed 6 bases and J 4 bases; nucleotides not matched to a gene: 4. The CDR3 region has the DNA TGTGCCAGCAGGACTAGCGGGAGGGGAGCAGAGACCCAGTACTTC. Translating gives CASRTSGRGAETQYF. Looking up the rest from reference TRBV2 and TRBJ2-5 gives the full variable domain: EPEVTQTPSHQVTQMGQEVILRCVPISNHLYFYWYRQILGQKVEFLVSFYNNEISEKSEIFDDQFSVERPDGSNFTLKIRSTKLEDSAMYFCASRTSGRGAETQYFGPGTRLLVL.

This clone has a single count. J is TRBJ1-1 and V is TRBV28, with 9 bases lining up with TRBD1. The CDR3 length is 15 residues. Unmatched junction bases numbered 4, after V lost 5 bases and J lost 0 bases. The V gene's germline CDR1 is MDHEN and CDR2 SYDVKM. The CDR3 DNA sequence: TGTGCCAGCAGTAGAGGGACAGGGCTGAACACTGAAGCTTTCTTT. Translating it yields CASSRGTGLNTEAFF.

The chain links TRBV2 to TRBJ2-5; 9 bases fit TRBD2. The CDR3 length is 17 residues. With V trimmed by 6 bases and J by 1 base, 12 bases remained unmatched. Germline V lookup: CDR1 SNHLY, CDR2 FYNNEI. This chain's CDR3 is CASSDIRLAESQETQYF. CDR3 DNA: TGTGCCAGCAGCGACATCAGACTAGCGGAGTCCCAAGAGACCCAGTACTTC.

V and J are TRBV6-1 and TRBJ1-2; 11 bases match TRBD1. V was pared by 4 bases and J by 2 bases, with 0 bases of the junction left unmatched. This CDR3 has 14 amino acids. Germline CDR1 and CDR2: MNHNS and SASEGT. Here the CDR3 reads CASSGDRGNYGYTF. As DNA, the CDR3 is TGTGCCAGCAGTGGGGACAGGGGGAACTATGGCTACACCTTC.

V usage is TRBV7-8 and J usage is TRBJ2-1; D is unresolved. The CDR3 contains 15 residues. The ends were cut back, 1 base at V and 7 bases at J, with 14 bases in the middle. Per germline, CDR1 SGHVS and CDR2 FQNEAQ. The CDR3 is CASSLVNSPRNEQFF. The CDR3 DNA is TGTGCCAGCAGCTTAGTCAACAGTCCCCGGAATGAGCAGTTCTTC.